This T cell receptor beta chain was found in a study of ipilimumab plus nivolumab after autologous stem cell transplantation. Sequencing used immunoSEQ multiplex PCR; TCRdb keeps in-frame clones, though not all of them. The profile shows 43,000 or so clones, roughly 88% of them singletons. This CDR3 comprises 14 residues. The V gene lost 5 bases and the J gene lost 7 bases, with 15 bases spanning the gap. CDR1 MGHDK and CDR2 SYGVNS come from the germline V gene. The sample was PBMCs, taken in a trial of ipilimumab plus nivolumab as post-transplant consolidation. The V and J genes are TRBV25-1 and TRBJ2-4; D uncertain. The TCR was taken from a male donor with multiple myeloma. The CDR3 loop reads CASSTGPMSNIQYF. CDR3 nucleotides: TGTGCCAGCAGTACGGGCCCCATGTCGAACATTCAGTACTTC. The full variable domain, its missing parts supplied by reference TRBV25-1 and TRBJ2-4, is EADIYQTPRYLVIGTGKKITLECSQTMGHDKMYWYQQDPGMELHLIHYSYGVNSTEKGDLSSESTVSRIRTEHFPLTLESARPSHTSQYLCASSTGPMSNIQYFGAGTRLSVL.